This T cell receptor (beta chain) emerged from a study of OX40 agonist ivuxolimab in advanced cancers. Study-wide background: Ivuxolimab is a fully human IgG2 antibody that activates OX40 (CD134). Those enrolled were about 82% male, with a mean age of around 60 years and ages from about 20 to 85. Patients received intravenous ivuxolimab every 2 weeks at 0.01 to 10 mg/kg. Study outcomes and limitations: CD4+ and CD8+ T cells in blood underwent clonal expansion by week 6 at 0.1 to 3.0 mg/kg.

Only in-frame clones appear in the TCRdb table, and some are missing; sequencing was by immunoSEQ multiplex PCR. The sample shows approximately 65,000 clones, roughly 89% of them seen only once. In regard to this clone: The target antigen is unknown.

The TCR was taken from an adult with an advanced solid tumor such as melanoma, head and neck, liver or kidney cancer. Sequencing was performed on CD4+ or CD8+ T cells sorted from blood, taken in a trial of the OX40 agonist ivuxolimab.

CDR3 sequence reads: CASGLERTSGGYEQYF. CDR3 sequence (DNA): TGTGCTAGTGGTTTAGAGAGAACTAGCGGGGGCTACGAGCAGTACTTC. V usage is TRBV12-5 and J usage is TRBJ2-7, with TRBD2 matching 11 bases. J lost 3 bases, V lost 3 bases, and 7 bases had no gene match. The CDR3 sequence is 16 residues long. Germline CDR1 LGHNT, CDR2 FRNRAP.